These 15 T cell receptor beta chains came from one sample sequenced in a study of blood T cell repertoires in COVID-19. Generated by immunoSEQ multiplex PCR, the TCRdb table keeps only in-frame clones and is missing some. The table records fewer than 200,000 clones, about three quarters of them present only once. The sequencing sample was made of peripheral blood. These TCRs come from a man aged 55 to 69 with acute or convalescent COVID-19.

This sequence joins TRBV11-2 and TRBJ2-2, with 7 bases aligning to TRBD1. The CDR3 is made up of 15 amino acids. After removal of 1 base from V and 6 bases from J, the junction contained 5 bases not matched to a gene. CDR1 is SGHAT, CDR2 FQNNGV, per germline. As DNA, the CDR3 is TGTGCCAGCAGCTTAGGTGACAGGGCGGCCGGGGAGCTGTTTTTT. This sequence encodes CASSLGDRAAGELFF.

V usage is TRBV9 and J usage is TRBJ1-1; weak D call: TRBD1 (5 bases). The CDR3 is 15 amino acids. V was cut by 4 bases and J by 4 bases, with 17 bases left in between. Germline CDR1 reads SGDLS; CDR2 reads YYNGEE. The chain's CDR3 is CASSSSPGLSTEAFF. The CDR3, as DNA: TGTGCCAGCAGCTCCAGCCCGGGACTGTCCACTGAAGCTTTCTTT.

This chain joins TRBV29-1 and TRBJ1-1, with a possible D match to TRBD1 (5 bases). CDR1 is SQVTM, CDR2 ANQGSEA, per germline. The ends were cut back, 4 bases at V and 1 base at J, with 10 bases in the middle. The CDR3 has 13 residues. The CDR3 region is CSVAGQGNTEAFF. CDR3 sequence (DNA): TGCAGCGTTGCCGGCCAGGGGAACACTGAAGCTTTCTTT.

The chain employs TRBV6-6 and TRBJ2-3; 9 bases fit TRBD2. The ends lost 2 bases at V and 5 bases at J; junction bases unmatched: 8. The CDR3 is 16 amino acids. Looked up from germline, CDR1 is MNHNY and CDR2 is SVGAGI (reference sequence). The CDR3: CASSYSLAGQGDTQYF. The CDR3 DNA follows: TGTGCCAGCAGTTACAGTCTAGCGGGGCAGGGAGATACGCAGTATTTT.

The rearrangement uses TRBV19 and TRBJ2-7; 10 nucleotides agree with TRBD1. The CDR3 has 14 residues. Germline trimming cut 3 bases from V and 2 bases from J; bases unmatched to any gene: 1. Germline assignment: CDR1 LNHDA and CDR2 SQIVND (reference sequence). The CDR3 region has the DNA TGTGCCAGTAGTATGGGACAGGGGCCCTACGAGCAGTACTTC. Amino acid sequence: CASSMGQGPYEQYF.

This chain joins TRBV11-2 and TRBJ2-5; maybe TRBD1 (6 bases). Per the germline V gene, CDR1 is SGHAT and CDR2 is FQNNGV. CDR3 length: 13 residues. Trimming stripped 3 bases from V and 2 bases from J, with 7 bases between. CDR3 loop: CASSFGQQETQYF. The CDR3 bases are TGTGCCAGCAGCTTCGGACAGCAAGAGACCCAGTACTTC.

This chain connects TRBV12-3 or TRBV12-4 to TRBJ2-1; TRBD1 is a possible D gene (6 bases). Trimming took off 5 bases at V and 9 bases at J, with 8 bases between the two ends. The CDR3 extends over 11 amino acids. The chain's CDR3 is CASSQGPEQFF. In DNA form, the CDR3 reads TGTGCCAGCAGTCAGGGGCCTGAGCAGTTCTTC.

In this sample, this clone turned up once. The chain has TRBV6-5 and TRBJ1-2, with D possibly TRBD1 on 5 matching bases. Germline CDR1 reads MNHEY; CDR2 reads SVGAGI. The length of the CDR3 is 12 residues. Trimming pared 0 bases from V and 10 bases from J, leaving 9 bases between. The chain's CDR3 is CASSYSGLYYTF. Here the CDR3 DNA reads TGTGCCAGCAGTTACTCGGGACTTTACTACACCTTC.

This rearrangement joins TRBV29-1 to TRBJ1-1; D possibly corresponds to TRBD1 (5 bases). Germline assignment: CDR1 SQVTM and CDR2 ANQGSEA. V lost 4 bases and J lost 6, with 12 bases in between. This CDR3 has 12 amino acids. The CDR3 nucleotides are TGCAGCGTTGGCAGGGAATACGCTGAAGCTTTCTTT. It is translated as CSVGREYAEAFF.

The V gene is TRBV10-1, the J gene TRBJ1-2; D might be TRBD1 (6 bases). The length of the CDR3 is 13 residues. Trimming took 3 bases from V and 8 from J, leaving 13 bases between them. Germline V CDR1 and CDR2: WNHNN, SYGVQD (reference sequence). The CDR3 spells CASSDNRAEGYTF. The CDR3, as DNA: TGCGCCAGCAGTGACAACAGGGCGGAGGGCTACACCTTC.

The chain carries TRBV24-1 and TRBJ2-7, with TRBD2 matching 9 bases. With V trimmed by 2 bases and J by 1 base, 5 bases remained unmatched. The CDR3 is 16 residues long. Germline CDR1 is KGHDR and CDR2 is SFDVKD. CDR3 region: CATSDSTSGLSYEQYF. The CDR3 nucleotides are TGTGCCACCAGTGATTCCACTAGCGGGCTATCCTACGAGCAGTACTTC.

This chain connects TRBV28 to TRBJ2-3; weak D call: TRBD1 (6 bases). This CDR3 contains 15 residues. V lost 6 bases to trimming and J lost 1 base, with 14 bases between them. Germline-derived CDR1 and CDR2 are MDHEN and SYDVKM. The CDR3 spells CASSPGQHRTDTQYF. The CDR3 coding sequence is TGTGCCAGCAGCCCCGGACAGCACCGCACAGATACGCAGTATTTT.

The gene calls are TRBV6-5 and TRBJ1-6; possibly TRBD1 for D (6 bases). Germline-derived CDR1 and CDR2 are MNHEY and SVGAGI. V lost 7 bases, J lost 6 bases, and 16 bases lay in between. This CDR3 is 15 amino acids long. CDR3 residues: CASNPRGGPNSPLHF. CDR3 bases: TGTGCCAGCAATCCTAGGGGGGGACCTAATTCACCCCTCCACTTT.

This sequence joins TRBV5-5 and TRBJ2-7, with 8 bases identical to TRBD1. CDR1 and CDR2 from the germline V gene are SGHKS and YYEKEE (reference sequence). The V gene end was trimmed by 4 bases and the J gene end by 4 bases; junction bases not matched to a gene: 16. The length of the CDR3 is 17 residues. The CDR3 is CASSPGQGTYYSYEQYF. The CDR3 region has the DNA TGTGCCAGCAGCCCCGGACAGGGAACATATTACTCTTACGAGCAGTACTTC. The whole variable domain, filled in from reference TRBV5-5 and TRBJ2-7, reads DAGVTQSPTHLIKTRGQQVTLRCSPISGHKSVSWYQQVLGQGPQFIFQYYEKEERGRGNFPDRFSARQFPNYSSELNVNALLLGDSALYLCASSPGQGTYYSYEQYFGPGTRLTVT.

The chain uses TRBV5-1 and TRBJ2-1; 11 positions match TRBD1. The junction had 5 bases not matched to a gene; V was cut back by 4 bases and J by 8 bases. Per germline, CDR1 SGHRS and CDR2 YFSETQ. The CDR3 runs to 14 residues. The DNA of the CDR3 is TGCGCCAGCAGCGCGGGACAGGGGGGAGATGAGCAGTTCTTC. Protein product: CASSAGQGGDEQFF. The full variable domain, with the rest looked up from reference TRBV5-1 and TRBJ2-1, is KAGVTQTPRYLIKTRGQQVTLSCSPISGHRSVSWYQQTPGQGLQFLFEYFSETQRNKGNFPGRFSGRQFSNSRSEMNVSTLELGDSALYLCASSAGQGGDEQFFGPGTRLTVL.